This T cell receptor (beta chain) was sequenced for a study of blood T cell repertoires in COVID-19. The CDR3 totals 11 residues. V gave up 3 bases and J gave up 6 bases, with 6 bases separating them. CDR1 is SEHNR and CDR2 is FQNEAQ in the germline V gene (reference sequence). This clone was seen a few times. In terms of age and location, participants ranged from roughly 18 to 100 years and lived in about 25 US areas. Repertoires were generated with immunoSEQ multiplex PCR, while TCRdb's copy carries only in-frame clones and drops some. The sample yields some 250,000 clones, roughly four fifths seen once.

The sample taken for sequencing was PBMCs or T cells enriched from blood (not recorded which). The clonotype originates from a man aged 40-49 years who had recovered from COVID-19. This chain connects TRBV7-9 to TRBJ2-7, with D hard to call. The chain's CDR3 is CASSFSGEQYF. The CDR3 DNA reads TGTGCCAGCAGCTTTTCCGGCGAGCAGTACTTC.